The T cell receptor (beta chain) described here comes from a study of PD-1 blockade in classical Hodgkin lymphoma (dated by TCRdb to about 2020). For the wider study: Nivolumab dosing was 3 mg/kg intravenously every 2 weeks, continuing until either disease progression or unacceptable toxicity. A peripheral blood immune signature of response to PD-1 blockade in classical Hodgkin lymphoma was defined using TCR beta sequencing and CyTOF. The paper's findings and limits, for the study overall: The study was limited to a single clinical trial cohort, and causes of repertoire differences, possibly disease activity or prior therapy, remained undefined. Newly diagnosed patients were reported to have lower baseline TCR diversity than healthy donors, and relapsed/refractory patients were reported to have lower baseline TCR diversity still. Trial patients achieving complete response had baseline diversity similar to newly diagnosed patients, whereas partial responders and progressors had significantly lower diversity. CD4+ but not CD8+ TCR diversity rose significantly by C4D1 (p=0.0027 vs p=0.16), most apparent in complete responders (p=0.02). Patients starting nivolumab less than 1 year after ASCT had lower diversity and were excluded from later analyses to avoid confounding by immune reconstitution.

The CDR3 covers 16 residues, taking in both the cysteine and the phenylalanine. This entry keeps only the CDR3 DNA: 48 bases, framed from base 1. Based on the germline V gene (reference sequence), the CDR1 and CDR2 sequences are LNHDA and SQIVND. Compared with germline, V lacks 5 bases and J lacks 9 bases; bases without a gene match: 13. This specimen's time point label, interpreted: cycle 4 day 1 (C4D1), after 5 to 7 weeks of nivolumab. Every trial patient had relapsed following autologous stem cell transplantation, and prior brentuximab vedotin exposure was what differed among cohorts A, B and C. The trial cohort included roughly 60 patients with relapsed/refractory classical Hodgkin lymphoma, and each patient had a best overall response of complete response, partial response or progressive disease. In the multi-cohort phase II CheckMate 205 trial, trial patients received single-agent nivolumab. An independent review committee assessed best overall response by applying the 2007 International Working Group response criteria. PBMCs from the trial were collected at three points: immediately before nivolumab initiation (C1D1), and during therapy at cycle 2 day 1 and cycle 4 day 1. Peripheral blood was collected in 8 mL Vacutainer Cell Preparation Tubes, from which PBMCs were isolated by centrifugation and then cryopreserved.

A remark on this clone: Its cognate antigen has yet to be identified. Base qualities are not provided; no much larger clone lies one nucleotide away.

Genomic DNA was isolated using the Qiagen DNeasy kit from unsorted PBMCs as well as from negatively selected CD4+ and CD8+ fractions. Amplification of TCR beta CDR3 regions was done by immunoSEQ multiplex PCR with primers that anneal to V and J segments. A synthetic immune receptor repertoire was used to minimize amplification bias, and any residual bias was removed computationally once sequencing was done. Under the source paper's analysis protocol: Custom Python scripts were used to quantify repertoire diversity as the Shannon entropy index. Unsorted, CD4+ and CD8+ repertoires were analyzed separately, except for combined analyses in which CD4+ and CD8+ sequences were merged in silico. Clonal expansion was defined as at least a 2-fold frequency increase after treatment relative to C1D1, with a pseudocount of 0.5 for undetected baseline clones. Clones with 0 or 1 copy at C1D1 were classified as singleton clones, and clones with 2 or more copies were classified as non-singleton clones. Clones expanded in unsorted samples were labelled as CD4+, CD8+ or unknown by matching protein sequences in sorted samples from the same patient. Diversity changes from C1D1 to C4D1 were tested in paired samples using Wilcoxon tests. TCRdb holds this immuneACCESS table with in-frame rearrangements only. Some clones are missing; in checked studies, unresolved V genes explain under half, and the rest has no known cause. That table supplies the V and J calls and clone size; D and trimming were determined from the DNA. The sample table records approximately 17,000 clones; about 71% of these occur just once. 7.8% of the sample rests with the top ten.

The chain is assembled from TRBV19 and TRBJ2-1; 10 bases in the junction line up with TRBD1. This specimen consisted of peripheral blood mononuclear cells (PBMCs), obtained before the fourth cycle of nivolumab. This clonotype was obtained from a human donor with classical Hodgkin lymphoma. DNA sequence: TGTGCCAGTAGTGCCAGGACAGGGGGGCGTCCTAGTGAGCAGTTCTTC. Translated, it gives CASSARTGGRPSEQFF.